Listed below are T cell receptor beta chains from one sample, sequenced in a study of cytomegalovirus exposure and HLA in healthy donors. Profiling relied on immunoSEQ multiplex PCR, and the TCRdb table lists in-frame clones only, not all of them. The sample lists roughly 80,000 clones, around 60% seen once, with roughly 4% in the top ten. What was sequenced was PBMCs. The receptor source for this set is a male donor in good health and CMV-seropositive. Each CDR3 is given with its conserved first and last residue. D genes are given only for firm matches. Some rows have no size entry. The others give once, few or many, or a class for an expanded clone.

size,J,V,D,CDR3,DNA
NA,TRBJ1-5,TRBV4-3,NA,CASSQGANSRPGSSNQPQHF,TGCGCCAGCAGCCAAGGGGCGAACAGCCGACCAGGCAGCAGCAATCAGCCCCAGCATTTT
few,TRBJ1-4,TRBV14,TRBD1,CASSPRQGTNEKLFF,TGTGCCAGCAGCCCGCGACAGGGTACGAATGAAAAACTGTTTTTT
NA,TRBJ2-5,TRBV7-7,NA,CASSLAAAETQYF,TGTGCCAGCAGCTTAGCGGCGGCCGAGACCCAGTACTTC
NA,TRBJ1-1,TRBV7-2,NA,CASSLAGRLDEAFF,TGTGCCAGCAGCTTAGCGGGCAGGTTGGATGAAGCTTTCTTT
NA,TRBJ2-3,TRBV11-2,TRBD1,CASSLGQGDTDTQYF,TGTGCCAGCAGCCTGGGACAGGGGGACACAGATACGCAGTATTTT
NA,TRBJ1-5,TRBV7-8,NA,CASSLESGLSNQPQHF,TGTGCCAGCAGCTTAGAGTCAGGGTTGAGCAATCAGCCCCAGCATTTT
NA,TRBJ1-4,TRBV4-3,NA,CASSQAAAGPGGLFF,TGCGCCAGCAGCCAAGCGGCGGCAGGGCCGGGTGGACTGTTTTTT
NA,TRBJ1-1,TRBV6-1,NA,CASSEGYGVIGAEAFF,TGTGCCAGCAGTGAAGGATACGGGGTGATCGGGGCTGAAGCTTTCTTT
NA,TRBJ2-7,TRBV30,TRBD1,CAWSTPPGGEQYF,TGTGCCTGGAGTACTCCTCCAGGGGGCGAGCAGTACTTC
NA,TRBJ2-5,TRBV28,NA,CASSLGGPSQETQYF,TGTGCCAGCAGTTTGGGGGGACCCTCTCAAGAGACCCAGTACTTC
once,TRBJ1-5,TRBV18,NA,CASSPGSGDRHNQPQHF,TGTGCCAGCTCACCAGGGTCGGGTGATCGGCACAATCAGCCCCAGCATTTT
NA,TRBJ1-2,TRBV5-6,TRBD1,CASSPGQRGYGYTF,TGTGCCAGCAGCCCGGGACAGAGGGGCTATGGCTACACCTTC
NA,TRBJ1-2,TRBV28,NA,CASTSQVLYGYTF,TGTGCCAGCACCTCCCAGGTCCTCTATGGCTACACCTTC
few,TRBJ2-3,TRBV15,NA,CATSRGGSTDTQYF,TGTGCCACCAGCAGAGGGGGCTCCACAGATACGCAGTATTTT
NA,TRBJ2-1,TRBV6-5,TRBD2,CASSYGKAGGPDEQFF,TGTGCCAGCAGTTACGGAAAGGCGGGGGGGCCCGATGAGCAGTTCTTC
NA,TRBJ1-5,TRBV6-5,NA,CASFDSPDQPQHF,TGTGCCAGCTTCGACAGTCCAGATCAGCCCCAGCATTTT
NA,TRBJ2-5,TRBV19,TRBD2,CASSMRGSGETQYF,TGTGCCAGTAGTATGCGCGGGAGTGGAGAGACCCAGTACTTC
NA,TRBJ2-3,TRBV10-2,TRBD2,CASRRGEADTQYF,TGCGCCTCCCGGCGGGGGGAGGCAGATACGCAGTATTTT
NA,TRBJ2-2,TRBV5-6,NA,CASSLGGRVTGELFF,TGTGCCAGCAGCTTGGGGGGGCGCGTTACCGGGGAGCTGTTTTTT
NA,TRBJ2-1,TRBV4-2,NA,CASSQEGSAGSSYNEQFF,TGTGCCAGCAGCCAAGAAGGGTCGGCGGGCAGCTCCTACAATGAGCAGTTCTTC
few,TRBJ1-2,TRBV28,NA,CASSFSQGLGYGYTF,TGTGCCAGCAGTTTCTCACAGGGATTGGGCTATGGCTACACCTTC
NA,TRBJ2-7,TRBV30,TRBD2,CAWIGLGYEQYF,TGTGCCTGGATCGGACTAGGCTACGAGCAGTACTTC
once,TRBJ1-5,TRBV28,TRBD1,CASSTPGGRNQPQHF,TGTGCCAGCAGCACCCCAGGGGGCCGCAATCAGCCCCAGCATTTT
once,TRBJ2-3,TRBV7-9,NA,CASSPRLGLSTDTQYF,TGTGCCAGCAGCCCAAGACTAGGCCTTAGCACAGATACGCAGTATTTT
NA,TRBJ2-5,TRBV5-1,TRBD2,CASSLTSGSQETQYF,TGCGCCAGCAGCTTGACTAGCGGGAGCCAAGAGACCCAGTACTTC
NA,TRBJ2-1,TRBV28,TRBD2,CASGRMGLAGGNEQFF,TGTGCCAGCGGCCGGATGGGACTAGCGGGAGGCAATGAGCAGTTCTTC
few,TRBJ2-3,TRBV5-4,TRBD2,CASSWGTGGTDTQYF,TGTGCCAGCAGCTGGGGGACGGGGGGGACAGATACGCAGTATTTT
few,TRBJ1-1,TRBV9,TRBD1,CASSARGRDTEAFF,TGTGCCAGCAGCGCCAGGGGGCGAGACACTGAAGCTTTCTTT
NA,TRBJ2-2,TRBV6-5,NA,CASSASTGYTGELFF,TGTGCCAGCAGTGCCTCCACAGGGTACACCGGGGAGCTGTTTTTT